The 30 T cell receptor beta chains reported below all come from one sample, sequenced in a study of beta chain features in type 1 diabetes. What was sequenced were expressed TCRB transcripts, since all of the isolated RNA had been reverse transcribed. Sequenced by immunoSEQ multiplex PCR; TCRdb stores in-frame clones only, minus some. The sample includes over 15,000 clones, 45% to 50% of them seen just once. Sequenced input: stem cell memory CD4+ T cells from blood. The receptors originated from a man younger than 35 in good health.

The chain combines TRBV7-2 with TRBJ2-3; 8 bases align to TRBD1. V gave up 2 bases and J gave up 8 bases; unmatched junction bases: 9. The germline V gene encodes CDR1 SGHTA and CDR2 FQGNSA. The CDR3 consists of 15 residues. In DNA form, the CDR3 reads TGTGCCAGCAGCTTATCCGGCAGGGGGCAAGTTACGCAGTATTTT. Protein: CASSLSGRGQVTQYF. The complete variable domain, with remaining parts taken from reference TRBV7-2 and TRBJ2-3, reads GAGVSQSPSNKVTEKGKDVELRCDPISGHTALYWYRQSLGQGLEFLIYFQGNSAPDKSGLPSDRFSAERTGGSVSTLTIQRTQQEDSAVYLCASSLSGRGQVTQYFGPGTRLTVL.

This clone turned up a few times. V usage is TRBV7-9 and J usage is TRBJ1-2; the D gene is possibly TRBD1 (5 bases). The CDR3 contains 15 residues. Germline values: CDR1 SEHNR, CDR2 FQNEAQ (reference sequence). The V gene lost 5 bases and the J gene lost 4 bases, with 17 bases spanning the gap. The CDR3 region is CASSRPGERSYGYTF. In DNA, the CDR3 is TGTGCCAGCAGCCGCCCGGGGGAGCGGAGCTATGGCTACACCTTC.

This chain joins TRBV29-1 and TRBJ1-2; TRBD1 matches 7 bases. Trimming took 3 bases from V and 5 from J; bases not matched to a gene: 6. The germline CDR1 and CDR2 sequences are SQVTM and ANQGSEA. The CDR3 loop spans 13 amino acids. CDR3 sequence (DNA): TGCAGCGTTGACGAGACAGGGATATATGGCTACACCTTC. The encoded protein is CSVDETGIYGYTF.

The CDR3, as DNA: TGCGCCAGCAGCCTTAGCGGGAGTGGCAACGAGCAGTACTTC. It codes for CASSLSGSGNEQYF. The V and J genes are TRBV5-1 and TRBJ2-5; 9 nucleotides agree with TRBD2. The J call may be wrong; the DNA end is better matched by TRBJ2-7. The CDR3 runs to 14 residues. Per germline, CDR1 SGHRS and CDR2 YFSETQ.

The chain links TRBV11-3 to TRBJ2-1; 7 nucleotides match TRBD2. Germline V gene lookup returns CDR1 SGHNT and CDR2 YENEEA. The CDR3 consists of 17 residues. J was trimmed by 5 bases and V by 1 base; bases with no gene match: 11. In nucleotides, the CDR3 is TGTGCCAGCAGCTTAGGGGGCGGGGGAGTGGCGGACAATGAGCAGTTCTTC. Amino acid sequence: CASSLGGGGVADNEQFF.

The chain employs TRBV5-4 and TRBJ2-5; TRBD1 matches 12 bases. The CDR3 has 15 residues. V was pared by 4 bases and J by 5 bases, with 6 bases of the junction left unmatched. Germline V gene data show CDR1 as SGHNT and CDR2 as YYREEE (reference sequence). CDR3 residues: CASSKGQGAWETQYF. The CDR3 region has the DNA TGTGCCAGCAGCAAGGGACAGGGGGCTTGGGAGACCCAGTACTTC.

This clone was found once. The J gene is TRBJ2-7, the V gene TRBV2; 11 bases line up with TRBD1. V trimming: 10 bases; J trimming: 3 bases; junction bases outside the gene matches: 8. CDR1 and CDR2 (germline): SNHLY, FYNNEI. CDR3 length equals 14 residues. CDR3 sequence: CATKTGTGGYEQYF. The CDR3 bases are TGTGCCACAAAAACCGGGACAGGGGGCTACGAGCAGTACTTC. Looking up the rest from reference TRBV2 and TRBJ2-7 gives the full variable domain: EPEVTQTPSHQVTQMGQEVILRCVPISNHLYFYWYRQILGQKVEFLVSFYNNEISEKSEIFDDQFSVERPDGSNFTLKIRSTKLEDSAMYFCATKTGTGGYEQYFGPGTRLTVT.

The chain links TRBV5-6 to TRBJ1-2; tentative D call: TRBD1 (6 bases). V lost 4 bases to trimming and J lost 7 bases, with 17 bases between them. Germline V gene data show CDR1 as SGHDT and CDR2 as YYEEEE. The CDR3 consists of 14 residues. The chain's CDR3 is CASSRTGGGTGYTF. For the CDR3, the DNA is TGTGCCAGCAGCAGGACGGGGGGCGGGACTGGCTACACCTTC.

The chain combines TRBV11-2 with TRBJ2-3, with D possibly being TRBD2 (7 bases). CDR1 and CDR2 (germline): SGHAT, FQNNGV. The CDR3 spans 12 residues. With 8 bases removed from V and 4 bases from J, the gap between germline ends came to 10 bases. The CDR3 region has the DNA TGTGCCAGCGGGGGGGCTTCAGATACGCAGTATTTT. It codes for CASGGASDTQYF.

The chain is built from TRBV30 and TRBJ2-7; D is ambiguous. There are 11 residues in the CDR3. Per germline, CDR1 GTSNPN and CDR2 SVGIG (reference sequence). V was clipped by 1 base and J by 2 bases, with 3 bases between them. CDR3 residues: CAWSDTYEQYF. The CDR3 bases are TGTGCCTGGAGTGACACCTACGAGCAGTACTTC.

This clone was detected a few times. The gene calls are TRBV5-1 and TRBJ2-2; tentatively, D is TRBD2 (6 bases). The CDR3 consists of 16 residues. V lost 3 bases and J lost 7, with 19 bases in between. CDR1 and CDR2 (germline): SGHRS, YFSETQ. CDR3 protein: CASSSDGTLGVGELFF. CDR3 DNA: TGCGCCAGCAGCTCGGACGGGACTCTAGGGGTCGGGGAGCTGTTTTTT.

The chain employs TRBV4-2 and TRBJ2-1, with a weak D call TRBD2 (6 bases). Deletions cut 0 bases from V and 2 bases from J, with 11 bases between. CDR3 size: 16 residues. Germline V gene lookup returns CDR1 LGHNA and CDR2 YNFKEQ. DNA of the CDR3: TGTGCCAGCAGCCAAGATGTTAGCGGAACCTACAATGAGCAGTTCTTC. Translated, it gives CASSQDVSGTYNEQFF.

This clone has more than one count but fewer than ten. V gene TRBV10-3 combines with J gene TRBJ2-3; 7 bases align to TRBD2. Unmatched junction bases numbered 8, after V lost 2 bases and J lost 6 bases. The CDR3 is made up of 15 amino acids. Per the germline V gene, CDR1 is ENHRY and CDR2 is SYGVKD. The CDR3 bases are TGTGCCATCAGTGAGCGCGGGAGTCAGGGTGATACGCAGTATTTT. It specifies CAISERGSQGDTQYF.

This chain uses TRBV11-3 with TRBJ2-3; the D gene is possibly TRBD2 (5 bases). Trimming took 2 bases from V and 5 from J, leaving 8 bases between them. Germline V gene lookup returns CDR1 SGHNT and CDR2 YENEEA. The CDR3 totals 13 residues. The CDR3, as DNA: TGTGCCAGCAGCTTACTAGCCAGAGATACGCAGTATTTT. It specifies CASSLLARDTQYF.

In its sample, this clone was seen once. The chain carries TRBV28 and TRBJ1-5; D is possibly TRBD1 (5 bases). Germline CDR1 is MDHEN and CDR2 is SYDVKM. The V end was cut by 3 bases, the J end by 7 bases, with 16 bases between. The CDR3 totals 15 residues. The CDR3 is CASSLPPGSGQPQHF. The DNA of the CDR3 is TGTGCCAGCAGTTTGCCCCCTGGCTCAGGGCAGCCCCAGCATTTT.

This clone was found a few times. The genes are TRBV28 and TRBJ1-2, with 7 bases lining up with TRBD1. Looked up from germline, CDR1 is MDHEN and CDR2 is SYDVKM. This CDR3 has 14 amino acids. The trim removed 6 bases at V and 7 bases at J, leaving 11 bases unmatched. Written as DNA, the CDR3 is TGTGCCAGCAGCGTTGGACACAGGGGAGGTGGCTACACCTTC. It encodes CASSVGHRGGGYTF.

The chain uses TRBV19 and TRBJ1-5; D gene uncertain. This CDR3 comprises 15 residues. Germline-derived CDR1 and CDR2 are LNHDA and SQIVND (reference sequence). Trimming left V 3 bases short and J 3 bases short, with 12 bases between. CDR3 nucleotide sequence: TGTGCCAGTAGTATCGAACAGCCTTACAATCAGCCCCAGCATTTT. This gives the protein CASSIEQPYNQPQHF. The complete variable domain, with remaining parts taken from reference TRBV19 and TRBJ1-5, reads DGGITQSPKYLFRKEGQNVTLSCEQNLNHDAMYWYRQDPGQGLRLIYYSQIVNDFQKGDIAEGYSVSREKKESFPLTVTSAQKNPTAFYLCASSIEQPYNQPQHFGDGTRLSIL.

This rearrangement joins TRBV15 to TRBJ1-2, with D possibly being TRBD1 (5 bases). There are 15 residues in the CDR3. Trimming left V 0 bases short and J 5 bases short, with 13 bases between. The germline CDR1 and CDR2 sequences are LNHNV and YYDKDF (reference sequence). The CDR3 reads CATSREGGTMYGYTF. DNA of the CDR3: TGTGCCACCAGCAGAGAGGGGGGGACGATGTATGGCTACACCTTC.

This clone was counted a few times. The chain combines TRBV7-6 with TRBJ2-7; a possible D gene is TRBD2 (6 bases). The CDR3 runs to 18 residues. Germline V gene data show CDR1 as SGHVS and CDR2 as FNYEAQ. Trimming took off 0 bases at V and 3 bases at J, with 21 bases between the two ends. The CDR3 here is CASSLADPWVSGGYEQYF. The DNA of the CDR3 is TGTGCCAGCAGCTTAGCGGACCCCTGGGTTAGCGGAGGCTACGAGCAGTACTTC.

This clone was found a few times. J is TRBJ1-5 and V is TRBV5-8; weak D call: TRBD1 (6 bases). Deletions cut 2 bases from V and 15 bases from J, with 12 bases between. CDR1 and CDR2 from the germline V gene are SGHTS and YDEGEE. The CDR3 runs 11 residues. The CDR3 sequence is CASSFRDKRHF. The CDR3 nucleotides are TGTGCCAGCAGCTTCAGGGACAAAAGGCATTTT.

The chain joins TRBV5-4 to TRBJ2-7; tentatively, D is TRBD2 (5 bases). From germline, CDR1 is SGHNT and CDR2 YYREEE (reference sequence). Trimming left V 0 bases short and J 6 bases short, with 10 bases between. CDR3 length: 13 residues. The CDR3 DNA reads TGTGCCAGCAGCTTGGGGGTTCGGGGCGAGCAGTACTTC. Residues: CASSLGVRGEQYF.

This clone was seen only a few times. The chain recombines TRBV5-1 with TRBJ2-7, with TRBD1 matching 8 bases. Germline-derived CDR1 and CDR2 are SGHRS and YFSETQ. V lost 4 bases to trimming and J lost 3 bases; unmatched junction nucleotides: 9. This CDR3 contains 15 residues. CDR3 loop: CASSVGTGGGYEQYF. For the CDR3, the DNA is TGCGCCAGCAGCGTGGGGACAGGAGGGGGCTACGAGCAGTACTTC.

In the case of this clone: The junction departs from the called germline gene at one end, perhaps through a read error. The chain is built from TRBV7-9 and TRBJ1-4; TRBD1 matches 9 bases. Germline V gives CDR1 SEHNR, CDR2 FQNEAQ (reference sequence). This CDR3 has 15 amino acids. CDR3 in DNA: TGTTCCAGCAGCTCCGGACAGGGGATTCATGAAAAACTGTTTTTT. Amino acids: CSSSSGQGIHEKLFF. Looking up the rest from reference TRBV7-9 and TRBJ1-4 gives the full variable domain: DTGVSQNPRHKITKRGQNVTFRCDPISEHNRLYWYRQTLGQGPEFLTYFQNEAQLEKSRLLSDRFSAERPKGSFSTLEIQRTEQGDSAMYLCSSSSGQGIHEKLFFGSGTQLSVL.

This rearrangement joins TRBV6-1 to TRBJ1-5, with no clear D. V lost 1 base, J lost 4 bases, and 11 bases lay in between. The CDR3 consists of 15 residues. Germline lookup yields CDR1 MNHNS and CDR2 SASEGT. CDR3 amino acids: CASSEGVRDNQPQHF. CDR3 bases: TGTGCCAGCAGTGAAGGGGTGAGGGATAATCAGCCCCAGCATTTT.

This clone was seen a handful of times. The rearrangement uses TRBV18 and TRBJ1-1; a possible D gene is TRBD1 (5 bases). Germline assignment: CDR1 KGHSH and CDR2 LQKENI. The CDR3 is 14 amino acids. Trimming took 4 bases from V and 2 from J, leaving 11 bases between them. For the CDR3, the DNA is TGTGCCAGCTCACTCACGACAGTCAACACTGAAGCTTTCTTT. Residues: CASSLTTVNTEAFF.

The rearrangement joins TRBV11-2 to TRBJ2-7; TRBD2 matches at 7 bases. This CDR3 has 14 residues. Trimming at V came to 5 bases and at J to 7 bases, leaving 11 bases not matched to a gene. Germline V lookup: CDR1 SGHAT, CDR2 FQNNGV. In DNA, the CDR3 is TGTGCCAGCAGCCCTCGGGCGGGGGAAGGGGAGCAGTACTTC. Residues: CASSPRAGEGEQYF.

The J gene is TRBJ2-3, the V gene TRBV11-3, with 9 nucleotides matching TRBD2. CDR1 and CDR2 from the germline V gene are SGHNT and YENEEA. With 7 bases clipped from V and 5 bases from J, the junction kept 13 bases outside the gene matches. The CDR3 is 16 amino acids. The CDR3 nucleotides read TGTGCCAGCACCTCCGAGGGTGTAGCGGGGGAAGATACGCAGTATTTT. Its translation: CASTSEGVAGEDTQYF.

V and J are TRBV9 and TRBJ2-1; no clear D gene. CDR1 SGDLS and CDR2 YYNGEE come from the germline V gene. This CDR3 comprises 14 residues. Trimming took off 0 bases at V and 1 base at J, with 5 bases between the two ends. The CDR3 reads CASSVASSYNEQFF. Written as DNA, the CDR3 is TGTGCCAGCAGCGTAGCCTCGTCCTACAATGAGCAGTTCTTC.

A few counts support this clone. V is TRBV9 and J is TRBJ2-3; 7 bases agree with TRBD2. The CDR3 loop spans 16 amino acids. J was trimmed by 0 bases and V by 3 bases; bases with no gene match: 7. Germline loops: CDR1 SGDLS, CDR2 YYNGEE. This CDR3 reads CASSGSSGYSTDTQYF. CDR3 nucleotides: TGTGCCAGCAGCGGCAGTAGCGGGTATAGCACAGATACGCAGTATTTT.

This sequence joins TRBV10-3 and TRBJ1-4, with D hard to call. Germline V gene lookup returns CDR1 ENHRY and CDR2 SYGVKD. V was cut by 9 bases and J by 0 bases, with 8 bases left in between. The CDR3 contains 13 residues. CDR3 loop: CAMRGATNEKLFF. The CDR3 DNA follows: TGTGCCATGCGTGGTGCAACTAATGAAAAACTGTTTTTT.